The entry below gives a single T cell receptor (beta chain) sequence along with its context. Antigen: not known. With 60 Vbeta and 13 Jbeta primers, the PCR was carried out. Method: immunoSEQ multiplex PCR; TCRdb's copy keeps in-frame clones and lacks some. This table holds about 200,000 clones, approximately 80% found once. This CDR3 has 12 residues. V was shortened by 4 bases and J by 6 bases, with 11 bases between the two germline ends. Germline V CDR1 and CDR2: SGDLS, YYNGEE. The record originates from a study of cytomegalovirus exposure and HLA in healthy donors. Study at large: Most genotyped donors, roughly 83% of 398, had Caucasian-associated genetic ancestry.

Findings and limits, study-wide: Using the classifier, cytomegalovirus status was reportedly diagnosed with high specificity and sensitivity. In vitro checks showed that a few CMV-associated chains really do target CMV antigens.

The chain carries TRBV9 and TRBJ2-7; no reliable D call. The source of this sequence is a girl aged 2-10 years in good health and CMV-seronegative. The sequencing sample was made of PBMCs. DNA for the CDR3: TGTGCCAGCAGCTCCCTACTTGGCGAGCAGTACTTC. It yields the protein CASSSLLGEQYF.